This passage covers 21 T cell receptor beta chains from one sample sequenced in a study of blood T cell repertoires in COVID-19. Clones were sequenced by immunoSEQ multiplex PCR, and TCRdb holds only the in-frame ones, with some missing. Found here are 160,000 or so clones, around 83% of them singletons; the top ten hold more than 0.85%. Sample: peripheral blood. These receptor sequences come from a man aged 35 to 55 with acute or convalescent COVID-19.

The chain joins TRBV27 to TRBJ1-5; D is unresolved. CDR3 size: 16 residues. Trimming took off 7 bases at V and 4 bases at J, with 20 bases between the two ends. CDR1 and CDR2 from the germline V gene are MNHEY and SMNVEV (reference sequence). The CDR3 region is CASTPGGLGGNQPQHF. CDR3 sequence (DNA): TGTGCCAGCACCCCGGGAGGGCTAGGTGGGAATCAGCCCCAGCATTTT.

The CDR3 loop is CASSLDNGQGFMGQYF. The CDR3 nucleotides are TGTGCCAGCAGCTTAGACAATGGACAGGGTTTCATGGGGCAGTACTTC. V and J are TRBV11-2 and TRBJ2-7; 8 bases align to TRBD1. Per the germline V gene, CDR1 is SGHAT and CDR2 is FQNNGV. This CDR3 has 16 residues. Losses at the gene ends were 0 bases for V and 9 bases for J; bases not matched to a gene: 13.

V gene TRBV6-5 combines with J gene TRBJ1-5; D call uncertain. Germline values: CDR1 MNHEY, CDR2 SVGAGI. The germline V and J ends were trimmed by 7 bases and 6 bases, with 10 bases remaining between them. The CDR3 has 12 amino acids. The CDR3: CASNPGTQPQHF. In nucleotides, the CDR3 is TGTGCCAGCAACCCAGGTACTCAGCCCCAGCATTTT.

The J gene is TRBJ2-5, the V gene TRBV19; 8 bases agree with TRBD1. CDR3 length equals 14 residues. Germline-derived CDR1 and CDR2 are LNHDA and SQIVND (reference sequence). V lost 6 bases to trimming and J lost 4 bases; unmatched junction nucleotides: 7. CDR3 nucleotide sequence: TGTGCCAGTAGCCGGACAGGGAGCGGAGAGACCCAGTACTTC. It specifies CASSRTGSGETQYF.

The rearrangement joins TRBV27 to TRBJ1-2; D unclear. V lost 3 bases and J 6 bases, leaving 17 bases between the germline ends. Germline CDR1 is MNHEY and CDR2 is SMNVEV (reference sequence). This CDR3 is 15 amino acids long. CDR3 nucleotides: TGTGCCAGCAGTTTGGTTATGGGTGGAGGTAATGGCTACACCTTC. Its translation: CASSLVMGGGNGYTF.

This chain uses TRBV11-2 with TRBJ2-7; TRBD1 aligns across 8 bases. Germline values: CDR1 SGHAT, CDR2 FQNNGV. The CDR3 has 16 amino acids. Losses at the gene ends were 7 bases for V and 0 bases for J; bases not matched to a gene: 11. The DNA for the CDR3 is TGTGCCAGCACCGATCCCGGGACAGGAAGCTCCTACGAGCAGTACTTC. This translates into CASTDPGTGSSYEQYF.

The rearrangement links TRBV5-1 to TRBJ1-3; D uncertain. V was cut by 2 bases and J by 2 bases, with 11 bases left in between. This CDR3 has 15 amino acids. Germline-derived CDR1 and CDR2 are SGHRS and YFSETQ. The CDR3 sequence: CASSLSTSAGNTIYF. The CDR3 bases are TGCGCCAGCAGCTTAAGCACGTCGGCTGGAAACACCATATATTTT.

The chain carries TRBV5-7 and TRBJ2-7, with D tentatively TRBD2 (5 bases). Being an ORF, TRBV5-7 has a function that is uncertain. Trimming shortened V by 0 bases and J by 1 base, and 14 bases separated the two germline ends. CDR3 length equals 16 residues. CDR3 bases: TGTGCCAGCAGCTTGGCCCCCGGGATACAATCCTACGAGCAGTACTTC. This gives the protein CASSLAPGIQSYEQYF.

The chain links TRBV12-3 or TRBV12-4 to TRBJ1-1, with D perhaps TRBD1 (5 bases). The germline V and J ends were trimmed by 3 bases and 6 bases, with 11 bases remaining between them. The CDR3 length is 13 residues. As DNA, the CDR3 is TGTGCCAGCAGTTTGGCGGGGACCCCTGAAGCTTTCTTT. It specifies CASSLAGTPEAFF.

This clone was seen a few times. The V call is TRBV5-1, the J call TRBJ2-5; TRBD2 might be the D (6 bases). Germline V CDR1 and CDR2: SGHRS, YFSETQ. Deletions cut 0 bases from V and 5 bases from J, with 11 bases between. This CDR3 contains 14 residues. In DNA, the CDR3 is TGCGCCAGCAGCTTGGAGGGCGGAGGGGAGACCCAGTACTTC. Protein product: CASSLEGGGETQYF.

The CDR3 DNA sequence: TGTGCCAGCAGTAGGGGACAGGGGATTCCTGAGACCCAGTACTTC. Protein: CASSRGQGIPETQYF. This chain joins TRBV5-4 and TRBJ2-5; 10 nucleotides align to TRBD1. The CDR3 is made up of 15 amino acids. The germline CDR1 and CDR2 sequences are SGHNT and YYREEE (reference sequence). V lost 5 bases to trimming and J lost 5 bases; unmatched junction nucleotides: 9. Drawing the rest from reference TRBV5-4 and TRBJ2-5, the complete variable domain is ETGVTQSPTHLIKTRGQQVTLRCSSQSGHNTVSWYQQALGQGPQFIFQYYREEENGRGNFPPRFSGLQFPNYSSELNVNALELDDSALYLCASSRGQGIPETQYFGPGTRLLVL.

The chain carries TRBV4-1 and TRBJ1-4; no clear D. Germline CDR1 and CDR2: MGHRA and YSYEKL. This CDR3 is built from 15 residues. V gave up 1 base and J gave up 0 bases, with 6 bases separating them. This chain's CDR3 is CASSQGGATNEKLFF. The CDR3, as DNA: TGCGCCAGCAGCCAAGGGGGAGCAACTAATGAAAAACTGTTTTTT.

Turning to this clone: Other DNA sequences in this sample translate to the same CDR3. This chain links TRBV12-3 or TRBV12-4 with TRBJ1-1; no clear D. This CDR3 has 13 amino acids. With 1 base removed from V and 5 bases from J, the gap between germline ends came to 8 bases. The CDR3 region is CASSLGGGTEAFF. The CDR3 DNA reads TGTGCCAGCAGTTTAGGGGGAGGTACTGAAGCTTTCTTT.

The CDR3 sequence: CASSDSFYEQYF. The CDR3 nucleotides read TGTGCCAGCAGTGATAGCTTCTACGAGCAGTACTTC. The chain links TRBV6-1 to TRBJ2-7; D is unresolved. CDR1 is MNHNS, CDR2 SASEGT, per germline. The CDR3 loop spans 12 amino acids. V lost 3 bases and J 3 bases, leaving 6 bases between the germline ends.

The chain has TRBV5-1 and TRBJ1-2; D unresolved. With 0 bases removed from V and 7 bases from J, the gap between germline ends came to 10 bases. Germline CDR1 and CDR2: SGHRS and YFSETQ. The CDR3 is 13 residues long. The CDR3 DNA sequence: TGCGCCAGCAGCTTGGGCGGGCGGAGTGGCTACACCTTC. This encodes CASSLGGRSGYTF.

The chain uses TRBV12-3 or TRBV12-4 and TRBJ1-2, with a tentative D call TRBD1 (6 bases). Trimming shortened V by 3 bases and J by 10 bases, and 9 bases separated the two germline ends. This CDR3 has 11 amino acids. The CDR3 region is CASSLGATYTF. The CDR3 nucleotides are TGTGCCAGCAGTTTGGGGGCTACCTACACCTTC.

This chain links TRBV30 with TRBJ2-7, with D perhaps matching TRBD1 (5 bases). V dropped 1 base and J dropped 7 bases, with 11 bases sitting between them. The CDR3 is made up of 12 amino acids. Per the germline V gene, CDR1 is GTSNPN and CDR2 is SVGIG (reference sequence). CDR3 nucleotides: TGTGCCTGGAGTGAGGGGAAGGGGGAGCAGTACTTC. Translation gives CAWSEGKGEQYF.

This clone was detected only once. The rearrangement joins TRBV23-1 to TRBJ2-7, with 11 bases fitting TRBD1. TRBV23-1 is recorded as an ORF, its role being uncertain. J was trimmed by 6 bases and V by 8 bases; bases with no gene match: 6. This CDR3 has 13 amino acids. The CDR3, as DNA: TGCGCCAGCGGACAGGGGGCTTTATTCGAGCAGTACTTC. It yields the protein CASGQGALFEQYF.

CDR3 region: CASNPGGFGNQPQHF. Here the CDR3 DNA reads TGTGCCAGCAATCCAGGGGGCTTTGGCAATCAGCCCCAGCATTTT. The V and J genes are TRBV2 and TRBJ1-5, with 8 bases fitting TRBD1. V shed 7 bases, J shed 2 bases, and the junction held 7 bases outside the gene matches. Germline V gene lookup returns CDR1 SNHLY and CDR2 FYNNEI. The CDR3 contains 15 residues.

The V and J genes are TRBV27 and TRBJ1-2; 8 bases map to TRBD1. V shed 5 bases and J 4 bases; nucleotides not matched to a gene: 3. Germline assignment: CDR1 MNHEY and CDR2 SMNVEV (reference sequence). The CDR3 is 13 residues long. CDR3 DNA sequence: TGTGCCAGCAGTCCTGGACAGGGCTATGGCTACACCTTC. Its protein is CASSPGQGYGYTF.

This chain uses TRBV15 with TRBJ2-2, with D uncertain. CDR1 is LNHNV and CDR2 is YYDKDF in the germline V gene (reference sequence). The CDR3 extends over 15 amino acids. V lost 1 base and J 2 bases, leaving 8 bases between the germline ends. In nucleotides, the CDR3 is TGTGCCACCAGCAGAGGAGCAGGAAACACCGGGGAGCTGTTTTTT. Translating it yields CATSRGAGNTGELFF. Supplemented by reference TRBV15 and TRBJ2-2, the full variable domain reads DAMVIQNPRYQVTQFGKPVTLSCSQTLNHNVMYWYQQKSSQAPKLLFHYYDKDFNNEADTPDNFQSRRPNTSFCFLDIRSPGLGDTAMYLCATSRGAGNTGELFFGEGSRLTVL.